The present TCR beta chain was sequenced within a study of T cells in Graves' hyperthyroidism and ophthalmopathy. No ophthalmopathy progression within 18 months constituted stable Graves' hyperthyroidism. Subjects aged 18 to 65 presented with newly diagnosed hyperthyroidism of less than 2 months' duration. Diagnosis rested on symptoms, serum thyroxine and TRAb, thyroid ultrasound, and orbital computed tomography. The PBMCs had their origin in roughly 10 ml of fresh peripheral blood. Trimming cost V 4 bases and J 5 bases, with 20 bases left between them. The V gene's germline CDR1 is PRHDT and CDR2 FYEKMQ (reference sequence). The CDR3 spans 17 residues. Amplified TCR beta CDR3 regions came from RNA transcripts. The HTBI primer set drove a first-round RT-PCR of the TCR CDR3. TCRdb reanalysed the multiplex PCR reads using MiXCR and keeps one entry per CDR3 protein. The repertoire consists of approximately 300,000 distinct CDR3 sequences, with roughly 15% occurring once and the leading ten covering around 33%.

This chain uses TRBV13 with TRBJ2-2, with D perhaps TRBD1 or TRBD2 (5 bases each). This TCR derives from a man aged 30-40 years with Graves' hyperthyroidism. The specimen sequenced was blood. CDR3 in amino acids: CASSSPWGARGTGELFF. The DNA of the CDR3 is TGTGCCAGCAGCTCGCCGTGGGGCGCCCGAGGGACCGGGGAGCTGTTTTTT.